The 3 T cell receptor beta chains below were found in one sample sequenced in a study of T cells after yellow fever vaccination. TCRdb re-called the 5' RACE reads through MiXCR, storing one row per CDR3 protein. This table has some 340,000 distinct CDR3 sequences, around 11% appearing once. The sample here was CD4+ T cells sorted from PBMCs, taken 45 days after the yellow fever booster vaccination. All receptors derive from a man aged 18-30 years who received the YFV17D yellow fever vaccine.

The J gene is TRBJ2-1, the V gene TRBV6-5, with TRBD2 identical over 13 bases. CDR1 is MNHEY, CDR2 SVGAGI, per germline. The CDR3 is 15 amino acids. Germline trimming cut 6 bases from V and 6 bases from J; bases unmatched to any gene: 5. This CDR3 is CASRRTSGGANEQFF. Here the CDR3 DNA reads TGTGCCAGCAGGCGTACTAGCGGGGGGGCCAATGAGCAGTTCTTC.

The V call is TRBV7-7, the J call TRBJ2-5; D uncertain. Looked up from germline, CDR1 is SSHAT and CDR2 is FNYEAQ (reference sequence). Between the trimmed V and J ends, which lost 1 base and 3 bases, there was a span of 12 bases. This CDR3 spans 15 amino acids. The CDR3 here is CASSLGVTPKETQYF. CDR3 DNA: TGTGCCAGCAGCTTAGGAGTCACGCCGAAAGAGACCCAGTACTTC.

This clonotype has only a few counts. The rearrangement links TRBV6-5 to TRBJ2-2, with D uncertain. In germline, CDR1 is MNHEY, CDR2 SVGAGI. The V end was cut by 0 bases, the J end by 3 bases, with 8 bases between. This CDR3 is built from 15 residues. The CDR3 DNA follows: TGTGCCAGCAGTTACTCAGGGTACGACACCGGGGAGCTGTTTTTT. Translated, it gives CASSYSGYDTGELFF.